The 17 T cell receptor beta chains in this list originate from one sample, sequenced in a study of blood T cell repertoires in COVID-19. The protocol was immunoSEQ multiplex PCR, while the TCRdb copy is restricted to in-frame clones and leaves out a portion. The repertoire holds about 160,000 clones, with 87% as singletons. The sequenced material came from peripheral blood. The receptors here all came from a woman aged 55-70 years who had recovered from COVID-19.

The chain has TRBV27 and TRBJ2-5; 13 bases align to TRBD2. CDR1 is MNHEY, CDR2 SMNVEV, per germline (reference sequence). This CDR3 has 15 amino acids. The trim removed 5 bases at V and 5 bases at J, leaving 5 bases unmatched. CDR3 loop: CASSPGLAGEETQYF. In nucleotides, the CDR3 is TGTGCCAGCAGTCCCGGACTAGCGGGGGAGGAGACCCAGTACTTC.

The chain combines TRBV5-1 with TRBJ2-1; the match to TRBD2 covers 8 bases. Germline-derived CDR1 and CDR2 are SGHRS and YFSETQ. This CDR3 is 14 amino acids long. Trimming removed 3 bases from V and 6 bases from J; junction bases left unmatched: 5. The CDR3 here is CASSSGLEGNEQFF. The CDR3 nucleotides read TGCGCCAGCAGCTCGGGACTAGAGGGCAATGAGCAGTTCTTC.

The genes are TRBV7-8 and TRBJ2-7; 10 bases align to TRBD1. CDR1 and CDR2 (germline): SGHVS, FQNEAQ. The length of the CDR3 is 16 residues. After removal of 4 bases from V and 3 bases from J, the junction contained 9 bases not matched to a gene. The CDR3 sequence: CASSSRRGQGIYEQYF. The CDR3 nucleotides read TGTGCCAGCAGCTCCCGAAGGGGACAGGGGATCTACGAGCAGTACTTC.

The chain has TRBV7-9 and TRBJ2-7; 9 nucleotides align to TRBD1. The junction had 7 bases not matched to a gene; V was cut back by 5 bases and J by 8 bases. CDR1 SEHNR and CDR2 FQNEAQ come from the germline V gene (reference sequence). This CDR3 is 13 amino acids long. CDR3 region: CASSPGQGRKQYF. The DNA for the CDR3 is TGTGCCAGCAGCCCGGGACAGGGTCGGAAGCAGTACTTC.

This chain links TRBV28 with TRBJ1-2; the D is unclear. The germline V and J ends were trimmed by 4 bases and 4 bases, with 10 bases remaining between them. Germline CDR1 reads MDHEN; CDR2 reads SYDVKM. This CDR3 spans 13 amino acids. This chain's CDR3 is CASSSTGFYGYTF. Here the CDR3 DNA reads TGTGCCAGCAGTTCTACCGGGTTCTATGGCTACACCTTC.

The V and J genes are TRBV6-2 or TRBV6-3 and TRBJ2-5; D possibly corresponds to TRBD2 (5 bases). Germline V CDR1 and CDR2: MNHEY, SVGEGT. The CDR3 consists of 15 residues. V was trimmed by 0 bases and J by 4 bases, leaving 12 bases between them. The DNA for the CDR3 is TGTGCCAGCAGTTACTCTCCTAGCTCTGGAGAGACCCAGTACTTC. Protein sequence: CASSYSPSSGETQYF.

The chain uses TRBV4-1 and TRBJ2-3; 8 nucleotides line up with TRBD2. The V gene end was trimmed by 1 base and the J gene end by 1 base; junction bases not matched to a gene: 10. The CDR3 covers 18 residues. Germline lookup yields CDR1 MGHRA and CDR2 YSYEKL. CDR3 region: CASSQVTGGGRGTDTQYF. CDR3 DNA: TGCGCCAGCAGCCAAGTCACCGGGGGGGGCAGGGGCACAGATACGCAGTATTTT.

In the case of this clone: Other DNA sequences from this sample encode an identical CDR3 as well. The CDR3 DNA reads TGTGCCAGCAGTTTATTGGGGGGTGGCTACACCTTC. This sequence encodes CASSLLGGGYTF. The gene calls are TRBV28 and TRBJ1-2; D is perhaps TRBD1 (5 bases). V dropped 1 base and J dropped 7 bases, with 7 bases sitting between them. The CDR3 contains 12 residues. Germline assignment: CDR1 MDHEN and CDR2 SYDVKM.

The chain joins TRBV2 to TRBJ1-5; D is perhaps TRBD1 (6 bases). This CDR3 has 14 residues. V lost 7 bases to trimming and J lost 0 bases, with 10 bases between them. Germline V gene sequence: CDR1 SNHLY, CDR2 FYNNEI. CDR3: CASKDSHSNQPQHF. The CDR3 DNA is TGTGCCAGCAAGGACAGCCATAGCAATCAGCCCCAGCATTTT.

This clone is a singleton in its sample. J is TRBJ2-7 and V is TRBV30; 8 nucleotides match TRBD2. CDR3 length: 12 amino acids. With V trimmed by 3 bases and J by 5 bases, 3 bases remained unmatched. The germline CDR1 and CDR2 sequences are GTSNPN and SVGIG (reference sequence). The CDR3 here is CAWSPGGDEQYF. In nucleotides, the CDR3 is TGTGCCTGGAGCCCGGGGGGGGACGAGCAGTACTTC. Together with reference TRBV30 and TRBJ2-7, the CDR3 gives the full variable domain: SQTIHQWPATLVQPVGSPLSLECTVEGTSNPNLYWYRQAAGRGLQLLFYSVGIGQISSEVPQNLSASRPQDRQFILSSKKLLLSDSGFYLCAWSPGGDEQYFGPGTRLTVT.

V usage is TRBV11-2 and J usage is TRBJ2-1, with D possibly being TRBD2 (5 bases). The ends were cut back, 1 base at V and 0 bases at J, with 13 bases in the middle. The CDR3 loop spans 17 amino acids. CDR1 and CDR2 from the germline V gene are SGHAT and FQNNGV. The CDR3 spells CASSLALAGSSYNEQFF. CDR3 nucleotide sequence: TGTGCCAGCAGCTTAGCCCTAGCCGGAAGCTCCTACAATGAGCAGTTCTTC.

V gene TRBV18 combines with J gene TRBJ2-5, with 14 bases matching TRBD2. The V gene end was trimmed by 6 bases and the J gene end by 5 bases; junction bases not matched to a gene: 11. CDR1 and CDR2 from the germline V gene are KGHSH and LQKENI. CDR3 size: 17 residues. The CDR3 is CASSTGTSGGIRETQYF. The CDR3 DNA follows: TGTGCCAGCTCTACCGGGACTAGCGGGGGTATCAGGGAGACCCAGTACTTC.

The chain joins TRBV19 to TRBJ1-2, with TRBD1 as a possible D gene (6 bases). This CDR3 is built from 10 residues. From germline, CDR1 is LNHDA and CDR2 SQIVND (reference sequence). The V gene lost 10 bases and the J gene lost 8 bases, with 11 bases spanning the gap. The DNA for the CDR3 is TGTGCCACCAACAGGGACGGCTACACCTTC. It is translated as CATNRDGYTF.

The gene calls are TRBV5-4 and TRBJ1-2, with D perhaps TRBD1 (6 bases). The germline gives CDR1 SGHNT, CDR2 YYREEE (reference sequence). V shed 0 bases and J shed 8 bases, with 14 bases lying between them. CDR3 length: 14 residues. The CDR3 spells CASSLVSGDHGYTF. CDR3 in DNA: TGTGCCAGCAGCTTGGTCTCAGGGGACCACGGCTACACCTTC.

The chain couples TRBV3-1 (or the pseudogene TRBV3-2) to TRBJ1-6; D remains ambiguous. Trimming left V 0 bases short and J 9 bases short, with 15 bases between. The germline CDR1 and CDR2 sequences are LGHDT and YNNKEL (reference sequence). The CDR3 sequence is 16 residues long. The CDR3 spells CASSQDPGRPGSPLHF. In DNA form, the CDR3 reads TGTGCCAGCAGCCAAGATCCCGGGAGGCCAGGTTCACCCCTCCACTTT.

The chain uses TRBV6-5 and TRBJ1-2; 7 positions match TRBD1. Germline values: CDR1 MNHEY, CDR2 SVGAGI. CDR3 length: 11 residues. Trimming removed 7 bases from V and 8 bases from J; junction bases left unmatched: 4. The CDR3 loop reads CASKQGYGYTF. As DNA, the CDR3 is TGTGCCAGCAAACAGGGGTACGGCTACACCTTC.

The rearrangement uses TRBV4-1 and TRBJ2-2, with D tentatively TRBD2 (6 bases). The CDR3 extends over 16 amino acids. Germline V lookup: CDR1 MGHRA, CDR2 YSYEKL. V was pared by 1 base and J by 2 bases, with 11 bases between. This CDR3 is CASSQAYGGNTGELFF. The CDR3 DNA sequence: TGCGCCAGCAGCCAAGCCTACGGGGGTAACACCGGGGAGCTGTTTTTT.